One sample yielded the 16 T cell receptor beta chains listed below, sequenced in a study of OX40 agonist ivuxolimab in advanced cancers. Measured with immunoSEQ multiplex PCR; TCRdb has only the in-frame clones, and not every one. The top ten clones hold roughly 25% of a sample with some 17,000 clones, 80% of them seen once. The sample was CD4+ or CD8+ T cells sorted from blood, taken in a trial of the OX40 agonist ivuxolimab. The receptors originated from an adult with an advanced solid tumor such as melanoma, head and neck, liver or kidney cancer.

The chain carries TRBV6-1 and TRBJ1-2; 8 bases are shared with TRBD1. With V trimmed by 1 base and J by 2 bases, 3 bases remained unmatched. The CDR3 has 15 residues. Germline CDR1 is MNHNS and CDR2 is SASEGT. CDR3 protein: CASSEDRTGNYGYTF. CDR3 coding DNA: TGTGCCAGCAGTGAAGATCGGACAGGGAACTATGGCTACACCTTC.

This clone has more than one count but fewer than ten. Other DNA sequences of this sample code for an identical CDR3. V and J are TRBV5-6 and TRBJ1-1, with D possibly being TRBD1 (6 bases). The CDR3 extends over 13 amino acids. The V gene's germline CDR1 is SGHDT and CDR2 YYEEEE. V lost 1 base and J lost 4, with 8 bases in between. The CDR3 DNA is TGTGCCAGCAGCTTGTTAGGGGGCACTGAAGCTTTCTTT. It yields the protein CASSLLGGTEAFF. The entire variable domain, with the rest obtained from reference TRBV5-6 and TRBJ1-1, is as follows: DAGVTQSPTHLIKTRGQQVTLRCSPKSGHDTVSWYQQALGQGPQFIFQYYEEEERQRGNFPDRFSGHQFPNYSSELNVNALLLGDSALYLCASSLLGGTEAFFGQGTRLTVV.

V usage is TRBV7-9 and J usage is TRBJ2-1; 9 bases line up with TRBD2. Germline V gene sequence: CDR1 SEHNR, CDR2 FQNEAQ (reference sequence). This CDR3 region has 16 residues. After removal of 5 bases from V and 7 bases from J, the junction contained 12 bases not matched to a gene. CDR3 in DNA: TGTGCCAGCAGCCCCACGTCCGGGACTAGCAAAAATGAGCAGTTCTTC. This translates into CASSPTSGTSKNEQFF.

In regard to this clone: Other nucleotide sequences in the sample specify the same CDR3. The V call is TRBV29-1, the J call TRBJ2-1, with 10 bases aligning to TRBD2. Germline V gives CDR1 SQVTM, CDR2 ANQGSEA. The V and J ends lost 0 bases and 4 bases, in that order; junction bases with no gene match: 3. This CDR3 is 15 amino acids long. In DNA, the CDR3 is TGCAGCGTTGAAGACAGGACTAGCGGATACAATGAGCAGTTCTTC. This translates into CSVEDRTSGYNEQFF.

The chain links TRBV10-1 to TRBJ1-3; TRBD1 aligns across 7 bases. Unmatched junction bases numbered 3, after V lost 7 bases and J lost 0 bases. CDR1 and CDR2 from the germline V gene are WNHNN and SYGVQD (reference sequence). The CDR3 is 14 residues long. CDR3 nucleotides: TGCGCCAGCATGGACAGGAGCTCTGGAAACACCATATATTTT. Its protein product is CASMDRSSGNTIYF.

Written as DNA, the CDR3 is TGTGCCTGGAGTGTAGGGACCTCCTACGAGCAGTACTTC. Protein: CAWSVGTSYEQYF. The chain carries TRBV30 and TRBJ2-7, with D tentatively TRBD1 or TRBD2 (5 bases each). The CDR3 runs 13 residues. Germline loops: CDR1 GTSNPN, CDR2 SVGIG (reference sequence). The V end was cut by 0 bases, the J end by 0 bases, with 6 bases between. The complete variable domain, with remaining parts taken from reference TRBV30 and TRBJ2-7, reads SQTIHQWPATLVQPVGSPLSLECTVEGTSNPNLYWYRQAAGRGLQLLFYSVGIGQISSEVPQNLSASRPQDRQFILSSKKLLLSDSGFYLCAWSVGTSYEQYFGPGTRLTVT.

The V call is TRBV5-1, the J call TRBJ2-1; D not resolved. The V end was cut by 4 bases, the J end by 0 bases, with 11 bases between. Germline V CDR1 and CDR2: SGHRS, YFSETQ. The CDR3 runs 15 residues. The CDR3 protein is CASSPRQRSYNEQFF. Written as DNA, the CDR3 is TGCGCCAGCAGCCCCCGGCAGCGCTCCTACAATGAGCAGTTCTTC.

The CDR3, as DNA: TGTGCCAGCAGCCTCGGGCGATCCGGCTACACCTTC. It translates to CASSLGRSGYTF. This chain connects TRBV7-2 to TRBJ1-2; no reliable D call. CDR3 length equals 12 residues. Germline V CDR1 and CDR2: SGHTA, FQGNSA. The V end was cut by 5 bases, the J end by 8 bases, with 12 bases between.

The chain uses TRBV28 and TRBJ2-7; TRBD2 matches at 13 bases. The V and J ends lost 6 bases and 3 bases, in that order; junction bases with no gene match: 5. Germline V gene data show CDR1 as MDHEN and CDR2 as SYDVKM. There are 15 residues in the CDR3. This CDR3 is CASSPGTSGNYEQYF. CDR3 nucleotides: TGTGCCAGCAGCCCCGGGACTAGCGGGAACTACGAGCAGTACTTC.

The gene calls are TRBV10-1 and TRBJ2-7, with 7 bases aligning to TRBD2. This CDR3 has 12 amino acids. V was pared by 1 base and J by 6 bases, with 0 bases of the junction left unmatched. CDR1 is WNHNN, CDR2 SYGVQD, per germline (reference sequence). This chain's CDR3 is CASSEWEGEQYF. The CDR3 coding sequence is TGCGCCAGCAGTGAGTGGGAGGGCGAGCAGTACTTC.

This clone occurred once. The chain links TRBV6-9 to TRBJ1-1; no clear D. V lost 5 bases, J lost 0 bases, and 7 bases lay in between. Germline values: CDR1 MNHGY, CDR2 SVAAGI. The CDR3 length is 13 residues. Here the CDR3 reads CASSLSMNTEAFF. The CDR3 region has the DNA TGTGCCAGCAGTCTGTCGATGAACACTGAAGCTTTCTTT.

This rearrangement joins TRBV7-9 to TRBJ2-4; D is perhaps TRBD1 (6 bases). V was trimmed by 4 bases and J by 2 bases, leaving 12 bases between them. Germline-derived CDR1 and CDR2 are SEHNR and FQNEAQ (reference sequence). The CDR3 totals 15 residues. The CDR3: CASSSTGIPKNIQYF. The CDR3 nucleotides read TGTGCCAGCAGCTCGACAGGTATCCCCAAAAACATTCAGTACTTC.

This clone was recorded a few times. This rearrangement joins TRBV2 to TRBJ1-2; D uncertain. This CDR3 has 12 residues. Trimming removed 2 bases from V and 7 bases from J, with 8 bases in between. Looked up from germline, CDR1 is SNHLY and CDR2 is FYNNEI. The CDR3 DNA is TGTGCCAGCAGTGAATGGGCACGTGGCTACACCTTC. Amino acid sequence: CASSEWARGYTF.

The chain recombines TRBV7-9 with TRBJ2-3; D remains ambiguous. Germline V lookup: CDR1 SEHNR, CDR2 FQNEAQ (reference sequence). The CDR3 consists of 16 residues. V was clipped by 2 bases and J by 1 base, with 13 bases between them. CDR3 bases: TGTGCCAGCAGCTTACCCTCTTTAGGGCGCACAGATACGCAGTATTTT. This encodes CASSLPSLGRTDTQYF.

This clone occurred once. The rearrangement uses TRBV7-8 and TRBJ2-5, with 11 bases identical to TRBD2. J was trimmed by 4 bases and V by 2 bases; bases with no gene match: 9. The CDR3 has 17 residues. In germline, CDR1 is SGHVS, CDR2 FQNEAQ. CDR3 coding DNA: TGTGCCAGCAGCTTACAGGGTAGCGGGGGGGCCGGAGAGACCCAGTACTTC. Its translation: CASSLQGSGGAGETQYF.

V gene TRBV14 combines with J gene TRBJ2-1, with D perhaps TRBD1 (5 bases). Trimming cost V 2 bases and J 3 bases, with 11 bases left between them. This CDR3 region has 15 residues. The germline V gene encodes CDR1 SGHDN and CDR2 FVKESK. DNA for the CDR3: TGTGCCAGCAGCCAAAACCAGGGTGGCTACAATGAGCAGTTCTTC. This translates into CASSQNQGGYNEQFF.